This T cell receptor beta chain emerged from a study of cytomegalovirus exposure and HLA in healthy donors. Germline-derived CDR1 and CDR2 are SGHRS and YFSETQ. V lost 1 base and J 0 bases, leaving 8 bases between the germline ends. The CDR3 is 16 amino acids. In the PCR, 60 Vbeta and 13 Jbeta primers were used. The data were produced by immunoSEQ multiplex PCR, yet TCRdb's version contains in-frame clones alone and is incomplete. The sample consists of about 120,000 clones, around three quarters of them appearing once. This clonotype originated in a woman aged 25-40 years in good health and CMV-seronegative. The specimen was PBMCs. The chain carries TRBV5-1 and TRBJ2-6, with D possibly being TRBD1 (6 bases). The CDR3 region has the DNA TGCGCCAGCAGCTTGAGGGGGTCCTCTGGGGCCAACGTCCTGACTTTC. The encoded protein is CASSLRGSSGANVLTF.